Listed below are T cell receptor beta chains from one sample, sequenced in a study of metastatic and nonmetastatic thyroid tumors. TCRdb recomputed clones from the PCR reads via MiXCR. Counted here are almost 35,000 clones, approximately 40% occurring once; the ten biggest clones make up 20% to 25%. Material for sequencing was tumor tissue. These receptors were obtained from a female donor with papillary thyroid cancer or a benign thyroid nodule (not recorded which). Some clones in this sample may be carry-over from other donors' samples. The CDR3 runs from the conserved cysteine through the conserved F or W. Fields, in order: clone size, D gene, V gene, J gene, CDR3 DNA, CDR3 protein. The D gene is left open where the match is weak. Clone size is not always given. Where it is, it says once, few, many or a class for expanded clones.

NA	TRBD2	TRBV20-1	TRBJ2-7	TGCAGTGCTAGAGATAGGGGCGGGACTAGCCCATACGAGCAGTACTTC	CSARDRGGTSPYEQYF
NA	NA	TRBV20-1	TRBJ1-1	TGCAGTGCCCCCAAGTGGGGGGGCGCATCGGCTGAAGCTTTCTTT	CSAPKWGGASAEAFF
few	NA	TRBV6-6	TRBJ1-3	TGTGCCAGCAGTTACTCTAACAGGGTTGGAAACACCATATATTTT	CASSYSNRVGNTIYF
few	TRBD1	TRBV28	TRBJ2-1	TGTGCCAGCGGGGCTCCGGGACAGGGAAGCTCCTACAATGAGCAGTTCTTC	CASGAPGQGSSYNEQFF
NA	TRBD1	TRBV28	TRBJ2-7	TGTGCCAGCAGTTACAACAGGGGACCCACCTACGAGCAGTACTTC	CASSYNRGPTYEQYF
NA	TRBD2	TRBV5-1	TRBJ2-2	TGCGCCAGCAGCTTGTTCGCTAGCGGGACGAACGGGGAGCTGTTTTTT	CASSLFASGTNGELFF
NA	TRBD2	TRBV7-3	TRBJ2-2	TGTGCCAGCAGCTTAACTGGACTAGCGGGAACCGGGGAGCTGTTTTTT	CASSLTGLAGTGELFF
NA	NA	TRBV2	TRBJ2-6	TGTGCCACAAGCTGGGACGGACACTCTGGGGCCAACGTCCTGACTTTC	CATSWDGHSGANVLTF
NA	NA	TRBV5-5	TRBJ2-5	TGTGCCAGCCTCTCCGAGGGCCAGGAGACCCAGTACTTC	CASLSEGQETQYF
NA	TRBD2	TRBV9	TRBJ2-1	TGTGCCAGCAGCGTTTCCGGGACTAGCACGGATGAGCAGTTCTTC	CASSVSGTSTDEQFF
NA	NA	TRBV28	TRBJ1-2	TGTGCCAGCAGAAGGGATAACTATGGCTACACCTTC	CASRRDNYGYTF
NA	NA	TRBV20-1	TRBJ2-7	TGCAGTGCTGGAGACAGTTCTAATCGCTACGAGCAGTACTTC	CSAGDSSNRYEQYF
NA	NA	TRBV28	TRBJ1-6	TGTGCCAGCAGTTTCGCCCCCCGGACCCAAAATTCACCCCTCCACTTT	CASSFAPRTQNSPLHF
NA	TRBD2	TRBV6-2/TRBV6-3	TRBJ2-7	TGTGCCAGCAGTTCCGGGCGGGAGCGCGACGAGCAGTACTTC	CASSSGRERDEQYF
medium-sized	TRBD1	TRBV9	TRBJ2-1	TGTGCCAGCAGCGTAGGCGGGACAGGGGGCTCCTACAATGAGCAGTTCTTC	CASSVGGTGGSYNEQFF
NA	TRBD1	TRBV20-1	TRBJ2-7	TGCAGTGCTAGAGATACAGGGGTACCCTACGAGCAGTACTTC	CSARDTGVPYEQYF
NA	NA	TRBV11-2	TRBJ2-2	TGTGCCAGCAGCTTAGCCGTGAACACCGGGGAGCTGTTTTTT	CASSLAVNTGELFF
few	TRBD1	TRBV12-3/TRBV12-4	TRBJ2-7	TGTGCCAGCGTTAGGACAGGGACCTACGAGCAGTACTTC	CASVRTGTYEQYF
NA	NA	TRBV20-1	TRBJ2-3	TGCAGTGCTCCTAATACGCAGTATTTT	CSAPNTQYF
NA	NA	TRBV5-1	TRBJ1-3	TGCGCCAGCAGCTTGGACGGGGGGCTTGAGGGAAACACCATATATTTT	CASSLDGGLEGNTIYF
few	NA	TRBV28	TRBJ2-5	TGTGCCACCTATCAAGAGACCCAGTACTTC	CATYQETQYF
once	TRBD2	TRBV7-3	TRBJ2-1	TGTGCCAGCAGCTTAACCCCTAGCGGGAGGGCCAGGAATGAGCAGTTCTTC	CASSLTPSGRARNEQFF
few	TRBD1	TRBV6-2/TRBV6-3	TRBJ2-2	TGTGCCAGCAGACGACAGGGGGTTAACACCGGGGAGCTGTTTTTT	CASRRQGVNTGELFF
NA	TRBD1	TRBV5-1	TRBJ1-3	TGCGCCAGCAGCCCTGGACAGGCGATCTCTGGAAACACCATATATTTT	CASSPGQAISGNTIYF
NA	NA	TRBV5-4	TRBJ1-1	TGTGCCAGCAGCCAGGGGCCGAACACTGAAGCTTTCTTT	CASSQGPNTEAFF
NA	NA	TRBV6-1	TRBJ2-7	TGTGCCAGCAGTGAAGTTTTGACTCCACCTTACGAGCAGTACTTC	CASSEVLTPPYEQYF
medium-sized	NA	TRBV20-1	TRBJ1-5	TGCAGTGCTGGAGGGGCGGATGATCAGCCCCAGCATTTT	CSAGGADDQPQHF
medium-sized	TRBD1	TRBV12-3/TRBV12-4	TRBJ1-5	TGTGCCAGCAGCACGACAGGGAACGGTCAGCCCCAGCATTTT	CASSTTGNGQPQHF
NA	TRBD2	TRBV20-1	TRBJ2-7	TGCAGTGTTGGCGGGAGGGCTTCCTACGAGCAGTACTTC	CSVGGRASYEQYF
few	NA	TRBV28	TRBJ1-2	TGTGCCAGCAGTTCTCCCCCGAGGGACTATGGCTACACCTTC	CASSSPPRDYGYTF
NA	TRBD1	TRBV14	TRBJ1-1	TGTGCCAGCAGCCAAGATCTCGGGACAGCTGAAGCTTTCTTT	CASSQDLGTAEAFF
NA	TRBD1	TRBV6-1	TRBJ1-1	TGTGCCAGCAGTAAGGACAGGACGCTGAACACTGAAGCTTTCTTT	CASSKDRTLNTEAFF
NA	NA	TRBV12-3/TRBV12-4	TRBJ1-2	TGTGCCAGCAGTCCGGACATTGGCTATGGCTACACCTTC	CASSPDIGYGYTF
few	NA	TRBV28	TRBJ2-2	TGTGCCAGCAGCCACCGTGAGGGGGCGAACACCGGGGAGCTGTTTTTT	CASSHREGANTGELFF
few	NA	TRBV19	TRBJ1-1	TGTGCCAGTAGTGTGGGGTTGGGGTCCCCCGCAGGAGCTTTCTTT	CASSVGLGSPAGAFF
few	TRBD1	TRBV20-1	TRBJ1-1	TGCAGTGCTAGAGAGACGACAGGGTGGGCTGAAGCTTTCTTT	CSARETTGWAEAFF
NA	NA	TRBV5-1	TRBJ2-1	TGCGCCAGCAGCTTGTTACTGGGGGCTAGCGACCTTGGGAATGAGCAGTTCTTC	CASSLLLGASDLGNEQFF
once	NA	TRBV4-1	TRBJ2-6	TGCGCCAGCAGCCAAGATCGGCAGGGTGGGGCCAACGTCCTGACTTTC	CASSQDRQGGANVLTF
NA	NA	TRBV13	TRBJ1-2	TGTGCCAGCAGCTTAGGTTCCCTCTACCGCTATGGCTACACCTTC	CASSLGSLYRYGYTF
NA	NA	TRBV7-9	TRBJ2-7	TGTGCCAGCATCCCACAGAAGGGGGGACCCTACGAGCAGTACTTC	CASIPQKGGPYEQYF
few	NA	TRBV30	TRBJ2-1	TGTGCCTGGAGGCGAACCTTGGACTCCTACAATGAGCAGTTCTTC	CAWRRTLDSYNEQFF
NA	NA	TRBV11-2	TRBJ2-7	TGTGCCAGCAGCTTAGATCGGGTTGGGGCGCTGAGCTACGAGCAGTACTTC	CASSLDRVGALSYEQYF
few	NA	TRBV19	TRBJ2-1	TGTGCCAGTAGCCGCGGAGTAGGACCTGGGTACAATGAGCAGTTCTTC	CASSRGVGPGYNEQFF
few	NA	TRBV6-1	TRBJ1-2	TGTGCCAGCAGTCGCGGGGAGGGTGGCCTCTATGGCTACACCTTC	CASSRGEGGLYGYTF
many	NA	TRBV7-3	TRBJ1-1	TGTGCCAGCAGCCCCGACGGGGGCGATAACACTGAAGCTTTCTTT	CASSPDGGDNTEAFF
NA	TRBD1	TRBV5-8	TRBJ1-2	TGTGCCAGCAGCTGGACAGGCCGTGGCTACACCTTC	CASSWTGRGYTF
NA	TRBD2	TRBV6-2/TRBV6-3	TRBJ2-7	TGTGCCAGCAGTTATGTTCCGGGACTAGCGGGAAGGGCATACGAGCAGTACTTC	CASSYVPGLAGRAYEQYF
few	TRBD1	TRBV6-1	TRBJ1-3	TGTGCCAGCAGGCGAGGACAGGAAAACACCATATATTTT	CASRRGQENTIYF
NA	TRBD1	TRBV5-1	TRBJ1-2	TGCGCCAGCAGCTTGGCGGGACAGGCTACGTATGGCTACACCTTC	CASSLAGQATYGYTF
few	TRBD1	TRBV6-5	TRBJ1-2	TGTGCCAGCAGTTACTCACCCAGTACAGGGGGCTATGGCTACACCTTC	CASSYSPSTGGYGYTF
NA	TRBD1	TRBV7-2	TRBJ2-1	TGTGCCAGCAGCCAGGGACAGGGTTTGAATGAGCAGTTCTTC	CASSQGQGLNEQFF